Listed here is a single T cell receptor beta chain. This specimen belongs to a study of blood T cell repertoires in COVID-19. Across the whole study: The United States, Italy and Spain were the sources of the acute and convalescent COVID-19 samples.

Methods used by the authors: Amplified reference gene primers provided the basis for estimating nucleated cell counts. Here immunoSEQ multiplex PCR was the method, and the copy in TCRdb shows in-frame clones only, minus some. The D gene and trimming were derived from the DNA, and the V and J assignments and clone size from that table. The sample includes 50,000 to 70,000 clones, around 83% of them seen just once. Trimming shortened V by 1 base and J by 6 bases, and 16 bases separated the two germline ends. The CDR3 is made up of 15 amino acids. The germline V gene encodes CDR1 SGHRS and CDR2 YFSETQ. The sample comprised peripheral blood. The chain links TRBV5-1 to TRBJ1-1; D call uncertain. The receptor's source is a woman aged 60-75 years with acute or convalescent COVID-19. The chain's CDR3 is CASSLFHSRGAEAFF. As DNA, the CDR3 is TGCGCCAGCAGCTTGTTCCACAGCCGCGGGGCTGAAGCTTTCTTT.